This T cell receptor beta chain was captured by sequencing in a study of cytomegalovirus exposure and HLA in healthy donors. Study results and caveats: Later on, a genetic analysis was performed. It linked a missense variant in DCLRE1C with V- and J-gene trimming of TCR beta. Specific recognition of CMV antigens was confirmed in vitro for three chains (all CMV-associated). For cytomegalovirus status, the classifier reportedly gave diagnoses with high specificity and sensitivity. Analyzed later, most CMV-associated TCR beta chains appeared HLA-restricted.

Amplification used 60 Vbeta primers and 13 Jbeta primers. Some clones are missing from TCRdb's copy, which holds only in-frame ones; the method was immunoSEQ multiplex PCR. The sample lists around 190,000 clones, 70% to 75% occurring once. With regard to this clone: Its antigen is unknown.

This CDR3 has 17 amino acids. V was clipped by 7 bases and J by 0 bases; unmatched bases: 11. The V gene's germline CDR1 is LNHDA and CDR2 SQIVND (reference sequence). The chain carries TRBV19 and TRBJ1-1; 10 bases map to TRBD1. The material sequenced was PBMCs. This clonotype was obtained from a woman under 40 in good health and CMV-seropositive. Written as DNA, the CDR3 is TGTGCCAGTACGAAAGGGACGGGACAGGGGATGAACACTGAAGCTTTCTTT. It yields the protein CASTKGTGQGMNTEAFF.